This TCR beta chain was identified in a study of blood T cell repertoires in COVID-19. At the level of the study: The United States, Italy and Spain were the sources of the acute and convalescent COVID-19 samples. T cells, B-cell-depleted T cells, or PBMCs supplied cDNA or gDNA.

V lost 0 bases and J 9 bases, leaving 11 bases between the germline ends. CDR1 and CDR2 (germline): LGHDT, YNNKEL (reference sequence). The CDR3 covers 14 residues. As processed by the authors: Amplified reference gene primers provided the basis for estimating nucleated cell counts. Generated by immunoSEQ multiplex PCR, the TCRdb table keeps only in-frame clones and is missing some. V, J and clone size are taken as reported in that table, and D and trimming were inferred from the DNA itself. This sample has under 350,000 clones; around 85% occur once, and the top ten carry approximately 10%. Sample: peripheral blood. The rearrangement links TRBV3-1 (or the pseudogene TRBV3-2) to TRBJ1-4, with D uncertain. This sequence originates from a woman between 65 and 79 years old with acute or convalescent COVID-19. The CDR3 reads CASSQDPVSQKLFF. In DNA form, the CDR3 reads TGTGCCAGCAGCCAAGATCCGGTGAGTCAAAAACTGTTTTTT.